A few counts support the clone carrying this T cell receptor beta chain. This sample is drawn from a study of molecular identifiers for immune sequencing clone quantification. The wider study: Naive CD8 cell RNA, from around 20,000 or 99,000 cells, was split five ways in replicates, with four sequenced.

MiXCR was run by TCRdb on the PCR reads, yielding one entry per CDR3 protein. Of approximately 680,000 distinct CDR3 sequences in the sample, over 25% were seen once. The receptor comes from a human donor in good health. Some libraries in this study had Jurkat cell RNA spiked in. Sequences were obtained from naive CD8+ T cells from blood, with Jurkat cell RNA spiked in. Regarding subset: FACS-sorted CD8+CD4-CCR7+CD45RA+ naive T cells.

CDR3 DNA: TGTGCCACCAGTGATTTGCGGGACTACAATGAGCAGTTCTTC. Its protein product is CATSDLRDYNEQFF. The gene calls are TRBV24-1 and TRBJ2-1; weak D call: TRBD2 (5 bases). The CDR3 is 14 amino acids. Trimming took 0 bases from V and 3 from J, leaving 5 bases between them. The germline V gene has CDR1 KGHDR and CDR2 SFDVKD.